This is a list of T cell receptor beta chains from one sample in a study of T cells in Graves' hyperthyroidism and ophthalmopathy. TCRdb analysed the multiplex PCR reads with MiXCR anew, one entry per CDR3 protein. The sample has under 400,000 distinct CDR3 sequences, 15% to 20% seen once; the top ten hold around 16%. Sequencing used blood. Receptors originate from a woman aged 40 to 49 with Graves' ophthalmopathy. Both conserved end residues are part of each CDR3. Fields, in order: clone size, J gene, V gene, CDR3 protein. Clone size, where shown, is once, few, many, or a class for clones that have expanded.

many	TRBJ1-1	TRBV5-5	CASSSKQGMNTEAFF
few	TRBJ1-1	TRBV28	CASSFILGPNTEAFF
many	TRBJ2-7	TRBV6-2/TRBV6-3	CASTDMLSGYEQYF
many	TRBJ1-2	TRBV27	CASRMGGSGYGYTF
.	TRBJ2-5	TRBV6-2/TRBV6-3	CASSYRAGVETQYF
many	TRBJ2-5	TRBV7-9	CASRPPGTASGETQYF
many	TRBJ2-7	TRBV13	CASSLKAFGGYEQYF
many	TRBJ2-6	TRBV28	CASSSRMRAGANVLTF
many	TRBJ2-3	TRBV20-1	CSALGQASVDTQYF
many	TRBJ2-7	TRBV9	CASSVGTGDIYEQYF
many	TRBJ1-1	TRBV5-5	CASSRLAAMNTEAFF
many	TRBJ2-4	TRBV7-2	CASSLQGVAKNIQYF
.	TRBJ1-2	TRBV6-1	CASSQEQGSNYGYTF
many	TRBJ2-5	TRBV10-3	CATRPTTGEAKTQYF
many	TRBJ2-5	TRBV5-4	CASSLGLTGGETQYF
many	TRBJ2-3	TRBV6-4	CASSDGGIGTDTQYF
.	TRBJ2-7	TRBV28	CASSPSRGSSYEQYF
many	TRBJ2-5	TRBV29-1	CSVGFGSQETQYF
.	TRBJ1-2	TRBV6-1	CASTPTGMGGYTF
few	TRBJ2-5	TRBV29-1	CSALRGAGYRQETQYF
many	TRBJ2-5	TRBV20-1	CSASPGRGLAGGRETQYF
.	TRBJ2-7	TRBV30	CAWSQLEQYF
.	TRBJ2-7	TRBV29-1	CSVQRELGLEQYF
many	TRBJ2-7	TRBV2	CASSEKAGANEQYF
many	TRBJ2-5	TRBV11-2	CASSLDLETQYF
many	TRBJ1-2	TRBV27	CASLPEGHGYTF
many	TRBJ2-5	TRBV10-3	CATSDGGQTQETQYF
many	TRBJ1-5	TRBV19	CASSRGGLNQPQHF
many	TRBJ1-2	TRBV6-1	CASRKDSRSGYTF
.	TRBJ2-2	TRBV9	CASSLLPDTGELFF
many	TRBJ1-3	TRBV15	CATSRSGSRFGNTIYF
many	TRBJ2-7	TRBV27	CASSPTSGRYEQYF
many	TRBJ2-7	TRBV19	CASSIGTSGSYEQYF
.	TRBJ1-1	TRBV12-3/TRBV12-4	CASKRTVNTEAFF
many	TRBJ1-3	TRBV6-2/TRBV6-3	CASSPGQGKIYSGNTIYF
many	TRBJ1-2	TRBV28	CASKSDIFYGYTF
.	TRBJ1-5	TRBV5-1	CASSLRQPQHF
many	TRBJ2-7	TRBV28	CASRGDLLHEQYF
.	TRBJ2-7	TRBV29-1	CSVEDHEQYF
few	TRBJ1-2	TRBV28	CASSFMDRGNGYGYTF
many	TRBJ2-5	TRBV4-3	CASSPSAEPQETQYF
.	TRBJ2-5	TRBV11-2	CASSLEYGGHQETQYF
many	TRBJ2-7	TRBV27	CASSLHRKSYEQYF
.	TRBJ2-2	TRBV7-2	CASSHTRNTGELFF
many	TRBJ1-1	TRBV29-1	CSVEDSGEAFF
.	TRBJ2-7	TRBV6-1	CASSITRDYEQYF
many	TRBJ1-5	TRBV6-2/TRBV6-3	CASSRTGAMPQHF
many	TRBJ2-5	TRBV24-1	CATSVAGVGETQYF
many	TRBJ2-3	TRBV28	CASSLWGVTDTQYF
many	TRBJ1-5	TRBV4-1	CASSQDGGGNQPQHF
many	TRBJ1-1	TRBV25-1	CASSEPRRGENTEAFF